Listed here is a single TCR beta chain. No antigen is known for it. This specimen comes from a study of T cell responses to AZD1222 COVID-19 vaccine. Using immunoSEQ multiplex PCR, the repertoire was profiled, and TCRdb retains in-frame clones only, with some absent. The data show 90,000 to 150,000 clones, more than 85% seen once. Overall study findings and caveats: In a largely white British group with more females than males, clonal diversity was possibly underestimated. Increased Spike-specific TCR breadth and depth were observed after two AZD1222 doses.

The CDR3 sequence is 14 residues long. V lost 5 bases to trimming and J lost 2 bases, with 12 bases between them. CDR1 and CDR2 (germline): LGHDT, YNNKEL (reference sequence). Source: peripheral blood, taken on day 0 of AZD1222 vaccination. This receptor was taken from an adult in good health. The chain employs TRBV3-1 (or the pseudogene TRBV3-2) and TRBJ1-2; D is ambiguous. The CDR3 protein is CASSNLHRNYGYTF. In DNA, the CDR3 is TGTGCCAGCAGCAACCTACACCGGAACTATGGCTACACCTTC.